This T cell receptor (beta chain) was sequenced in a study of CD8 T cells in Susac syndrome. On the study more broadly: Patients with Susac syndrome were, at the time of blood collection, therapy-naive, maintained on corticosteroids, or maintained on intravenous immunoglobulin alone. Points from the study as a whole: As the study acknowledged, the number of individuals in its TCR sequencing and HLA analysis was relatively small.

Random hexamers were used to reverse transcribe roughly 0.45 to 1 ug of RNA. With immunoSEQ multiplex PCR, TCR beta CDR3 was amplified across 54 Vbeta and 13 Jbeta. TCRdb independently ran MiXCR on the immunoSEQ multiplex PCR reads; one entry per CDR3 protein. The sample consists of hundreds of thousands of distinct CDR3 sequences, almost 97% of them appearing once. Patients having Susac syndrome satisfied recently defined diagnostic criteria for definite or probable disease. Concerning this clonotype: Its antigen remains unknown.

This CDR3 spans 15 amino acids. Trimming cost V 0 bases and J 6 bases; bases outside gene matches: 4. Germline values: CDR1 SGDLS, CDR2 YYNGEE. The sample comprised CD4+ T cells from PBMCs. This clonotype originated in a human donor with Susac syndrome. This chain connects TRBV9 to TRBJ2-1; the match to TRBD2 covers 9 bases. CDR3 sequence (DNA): TGTGCCAGCAGCGTAGCTAGCGGGATCGGCAATGAGCAGTTCTTC. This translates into CASSVASGIGNEQFF.